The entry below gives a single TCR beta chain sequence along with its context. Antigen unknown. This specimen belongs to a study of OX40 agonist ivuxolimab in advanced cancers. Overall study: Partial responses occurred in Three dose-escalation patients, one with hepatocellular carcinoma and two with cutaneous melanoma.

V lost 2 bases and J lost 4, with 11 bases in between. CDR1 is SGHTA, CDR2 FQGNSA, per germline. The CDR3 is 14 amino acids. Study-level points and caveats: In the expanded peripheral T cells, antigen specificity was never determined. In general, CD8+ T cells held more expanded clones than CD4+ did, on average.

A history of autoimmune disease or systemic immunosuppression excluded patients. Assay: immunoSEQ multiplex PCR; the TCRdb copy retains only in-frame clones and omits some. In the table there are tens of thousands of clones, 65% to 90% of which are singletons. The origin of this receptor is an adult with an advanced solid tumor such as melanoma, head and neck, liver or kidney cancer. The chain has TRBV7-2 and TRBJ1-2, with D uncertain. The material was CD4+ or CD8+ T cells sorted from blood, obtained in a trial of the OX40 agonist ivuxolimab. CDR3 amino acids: CASSLTPGTYGYTF. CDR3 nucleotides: TGTGCCAGCAGCTTAACCCCCGGCACCTATGGCTACACCTTC.